This T cell receptor beta chain comes out of a study of blood T cell repertoires in COVID-19. Study-level information: Spain, Italy and the United States supplied samples that represented acute and convalescent COVID-19. T cells, B-cell-depleted T cells, or PBMCs supplied cDNA or gDNA.

Trimming cost V 3 bases and J 6 bases; bases outside gene matches: 10. CDR3 length equals 15 residues. Germline V CDR1 and CDR2: LNHDA, SQIVND (reference sequence). Assay used: immunoSEQ multiplex PCR; TCRdb lists only in-frame clones, some missing. This sample carries more than 300,000 clones, nearly 90% of them seen once, and the ten largest clones take roughly 1%. Sequencing used peripheral blood. The receptor was derived from a woman aged 40-49 years with COVID-19, enrolled during active disease. V usage is TRBV19 and J usage is TRBJ1-2; 7 bases are shared with TRBD1. The CDR3 DNA sequence: TGTGCCAGTAGTATGTGGGACAGATCTCTCGATGGCTACACCTTC. It is translated as CASSMWDRSLDGYTF.